These 23 T cell receptor beta chains originate from one sample sequenced in a study of T cells in Graves' hyperthyroidism and ophthalmopathy (dated by TCRdb to about 2019). The library came from multiplex PCR. Sequencer: Illumina HiSeq 2000. Amplification of TCR beta CDR3 regions was carried out from RNA transcripts. The TCR CDR3 was subjected to a first round of RT-PCR using the HTBI primer set and the Qiagen OneStep RT-PCR kit. TCRdb trimmed public reads at Q25 via fastp, called clones via MiXCR and kept in-frame beta chains. Under each unique CDR3 protein, matching rows form one entry showing the most common genes and DNA. The sample has 360,000 or so distinct CDR3 sequences on record, 15% to 20% of them singletons. Around 15% of the sample is in the top ten clones. What was sequenced was blood. All receptors come from a woman between 40 and 55 years old with Graves' ophthalmopathy.

The V gene is TRBV2, the J gene TRBJ2-7; 9 bases agree with TRBD2. Per the germline V gene, CDR1 is SNHLY and CDR2 is FYNNEI. The CDR3 runs to 14 residues. Trimming removed 5 bases from V and 1 base from J; junction bases left unmatched: 3. In DNA, the CDR3 is TGTGCCAGCAGTCCTAGCGGGGCATCCTACGAGCAGTACTTC. Residues: CASSPSGASYEQYF.

Many counts were recorded for this clonotype. The chain employs TRBV15 and TRBJ1-1, with a possible D match to TRBD1 (5 bases). V gave up 4 bases and J gave up 6 bases, with 24 bases separating them. Germline V gene sequence: CDR1 LNHNV, CDR2 YYDKDF (reference sequence). This CDR3 spans 17 amino acids. The chain's CDR3 is CATSIVRGPQTRAEAFF. The CDR3 DNA sequence: TGTGCCACCAGCATAGTACGGGGACCTCAAACCCGGGCTGAAGCTTTCTTT.

This clonotype was seen many times. The rearrangement uses TRBV2 and TRBJ1-5; no definite D call. V lost 6 bases, J lost 0 bases, and 9 bases lay in between. This CDR3 is built from 14 residues. Germline CDR1 reads SNHLY; CDR2 reads FYNNEI. The CDR3 is CASRAPYSNQPQHF. DNA for the CDR3: TGTGCCAGCAGGGCGCCGTATAGCAATCAGCCCCAGCATTTT.

This clonotype was detected only once. The rearrangement joins TRBV20-1 to TRBJ1-1; no reliable D call. Trimming shortened V by 0 bases and J by 6 bases, and 8 bases separated the two germline ends. Germline lookup yields CDR1 DFQATT and CDR2 SNEGSKA (reference sequence). The CDR3 extends over 12 amino acids. CDR3 sequence: CSARDLTSEAFF. The CDR3 DNA reads TGCAGTGCTAGAGATCTGACGTCTGAAGCTTTCTTT.

Points on this clonotype: At one end the junction does not follow the germline gene, possibly because of a read error. This chain uses TRBV28 with TRBJ1-2; no reliable D call. CDR1 and CDR2 from the germline V gene are MDHEN and SYDVKM. The CDR3 spans 15 residues. The CDR3 spells CASSSPETGNYGYIF. The CDR3 coding sequence is TGTGCCAGCAGTTCTCCCGAGACGGGAAACTATGGCTACATCTTC.

Concerning this clonotype itself: A much larger clone lies one base from this, so it may be a read error. V gene TRBV11-2 combines with J gene TRBJ1-1; D remains unclear. There are 16 residues in the CDR3. Per the germline V gene, CDR1 is SGHAT and CDR2 is FQNNGV. Here the CDR3 DNA reads TGTGCCATCAGCTTAATTAGGAGACATCAGGCCGCTGAAGCTTTCTTT. It yields the protein CAISLIRRHQAAEAFF.

This clonotype has a count of ten or more. V is TRBV6-5 and J is TRBJ1-1, with 9 bases that match TRBD1. The V segment lost 7 bases and the J segment 1 base; nucleotides outside the gene matches: 4. Germline lookup yields CDR1 MNHEY and CDR2 SVGAGI. This CDR3 comprises 14 residues. In nucleotides, the CDR3 is TGTGCCAGCAATCCGGGACAGGGGAACACTGAAGCTTTCTTT. Amino acid sequence: CASNPGQGNTEAFF.

The chain has TRBV20-1 and TRBJ1-5; possible D gene TRBD1, 5 bases. Trimming removed 7 bases from V and 5 bases from J, with 12 bases in between. Germline CDR1 DFQATT, CDR2 SNEGSKA (reference sequence). The CDR3 has 12 amino acids. In DNA form, the CDR3 reads TGCAGTGTTATTACAGGAGATCAGCCCCAGCATTTT. Residues: CSVITGDQPQHF.

This clonotype was counted many times. The rearrangement joins TRBV15 to TRBJ2-7; D may be TRBD2 (5 bases). V was cut by 1 base and J by 2 bases, with 9 bases left in between. Per the germline V gene, CDR1 is LNHNV and CDR2 is YYDKDF (reference sequence). The CDR3 extends over 14 amino acids. The CDR3 DNA follows: TGTGCCACCAGCAGAGGTACGGGAACCTACGAGCAGTACTTC. It translates to CATSRGTGTYEQYF.

The rearrangement uses TRBV20-1 and TRBJ1-2; TRBD1 is a possible D gene (6 bases). Germline V gene lookup returns CDR1 DFQATT and CDR2 SNEGSKA (reference sequence). This CDR3 is 16 amino acids long. Trimming shortened V by 5 bases and J by 0 bases, and 19 bases separated the two germline ends. Here the CDR3 DNA reads TGCAGTGCTCAGGGGTCGTGGGGGACGGCTAACTATGGCTACACCTTC. This gives the protein CSAQGSWGTANYGYTF.

This clonotype has ten or more counts. The chain recombines TRBV3-1 with TRBJ2-3; D gene uncertain. Between the trimmed V and J ends, which lost 0 bases and 0 bases, there was a span of 7 bases. CDR3 length equals 15 residues. The germline V gene encodes CDR1 LGHDT and CDR2 YNNKEL (reference sequence). CDR3 residues: CASSQDIGSTDTQYF. The CDR3 region has the DNA TGTGCCAGCAGCCAAGACATCGGTAGCACAGATACGCAGTATTTT.

This clonotype was counted at least ten times. This chain joins TRBV28 and TRBJ2-5, with D unresolved. Trimming cost V 5 bases and J 5 bases, with 15 bases left between them. The CDR3 sequence is 14 residues long. Per germline, CDR1 MDHEN and CDR2 SYDVKM. The CDR3 protein is CASSPRWAVETQYF. For the CDR3, the DNA is TGTGCCAGCAGTCCCCGCTGGGCAGTCGAGACCCAGTACTTC.

This clonotype appeared many times. The chain is built from TRBV19 and TRBJ2-4, with 10 bases lining up with TRBD2. CDR3 length: 19 residues. V trimming: 3 bases; J trimming: 2 bases; junction bases outside the gene matches: 13. Germline lookup yields CDR1 LNHDA and CDR2 SQIVND (reference sequence). CDR3 amino acids: CASSIGLAGEEGPKNIQYF. Here the CDR3 DNA reads TGTGCCAGTAGTATTGGTCTAGCGGGAGAGGAAGGGCCCAAAAACATTCAGTACTTC.

This sequence joins TRBV12-5 and TRBJ1-1; D is undetermined. This CDR3 is 12 amino acids long. Germline V CDR1 and CDR2: LGHNT, FRNRAP. The V end lost 6 bases, the J end lost 8 bases, and 13 bases lay between the germline ends. This CDR3 reads CASGPRESEAFF. As DNA, the CDR3 is TGTGCTAGTGGACCAAGGGAATCCGAAGCTTTCTTT.

The table lists this clonotype with many counts. This chain connects TRBV20-1 to TRBJ1-1; D gene uncertain. CDR1 and CDR2 (germline): DFQATT, SNEGSKA (reference sequence). V was shortened by 6 bases and J by 7 bases, with 3 bases between the two germline ends. The CDR3 loop spans 8 amino acids. The CDR3 loop is CSAVEAFF. In DNA, the CDR3 is TGCAGTGCGGTTGAAGCTTTCTTT.

This clonotype was seen at least ten times. The chain employs TRBV6-2 or TRBV6-3 and TRBJ2-5; TRBD2 aligns across 9 bases. The CDR3 runs 15 residues. In germline, CDR1 is MNHEY, CDR2 SVGEGT. V lost 6 bases to trimming and J lost 4 bases; unmatched junction nucleotides: 9. CDR3: CASRPSGIGLETQYF. The CDR3 bases are TGTGCCAGCAGGCCTAGCGGGATTGGACTAGAGACCCAGTACTTC.

There are many counts of this clonotype. This chain connects TRBV28 to TRBJ2-7, with 12 nucleotides matching TRBD2. The V segment lost 3 bases and the J segment 6 bases; nucleotides outside the gene matches: 21. Germline values: CDR1 MDHEN, CDR2 SYDVKM. The CDR3 extends over 20 amino acids. CDR3 sequence: CASSLTISSGRAEQTFEQYF. The CDR3 bases are TGTGCCAGCAGTTTGACAATTTCTAGCGGGAGGGCCGAACAGACCTTCGAGCAGTACTTC.

This clonotype was detected ten times or more. The chain has TRBV6-5 and TRBJ2-7, with D uncertain. The CDR3 is 11 amino acids. Germline values: CDR1 MNHEY, CDR2 SVGAGI. The V gene lost 6 bases and the J gene lost 4 bases, with 7 bases spanning the gap. This chain's CDR3 is CASSHRYEQYF. Here the CDR3 DNA reads TGTGCCAGCAGCCATCGGTACGAGCAGTACTTC.

This clonotype was observed at least ten times. The chain combines TRBV20-1 with TRBJ1-3, with D unresolved. The CDR3 is 13 amino acids. Trimming left V 6 bases short and J 0 bases short, with 9 bases between. CDR1 and CDR2 (germline): DFQATT, SNEGSKA (reference sequence). Written as DNA, the CDR3 is TGCAGTGCGCACTACTTCTCTGGAAACACCATATATTTT. It yields the protein CSAHYFSGNTIYF.

This clonotype was observed at least ten times. The chain links TRBV9 to TRBJ2-5, with D possibly being TRBD2 (7 bases). With 7 bases removed from V and 5 bases from J, the gap between germline ends came to 18 bases. The CDR3 contains 14 residues. Germline V gene lookup returns CDR1 SGDLS and CDR2 YYNGEE. The CDR3: CASFMGGGMETQYF. CDR3 DNA sequence: TGTGCCAGCTTCATGGGAGGGGGTATGGAGACCCAGTACTTC.

This clonotype has ten or more counts. The gene calls are TRBV6-2 or TRBV6-3 and TRBJ2-5; 12 bases are a match to TRBD1. V was clipped by 2 bases and J by 5 bases; unmatched bases: 9. The CDR3 loop spans 17 amino acids. Germline V lookup: CDR1 MNHEY, CDR2 SVGEGT. CDR3 bases: TGTGCCAGCAGTTACCCCGCGGGACAGGGGGCGCGTGAGACCCAGTACTTC. This sequence encodes CASSYPAGQGARETQYF.

This clonotype was seen many times. This sequence joins TRBV7-3 and TRBJ2-7; tentatively, D is TRBD2 (7 bases). Trimming removed 5 bases at V and 7 bases at J, with 18 bases between. The germline CDR1 and CDR2 sequences are SGHTA and FQGTGA. The CDR3 has 14 residues. CDR3 amino acids: CASSPRGGGLEQYF. The DNA for the CDR3 is TGTGCCAGCAGCCCCCGGGGAGGGGGATTAGAGCAGTACTTC.

This clonotype showed up many times. CDR3 in DNA: TGTGCCAGCAGTTGGGTTGGACAGGGCTACGAGCAGTACTTC. This translates into CASSWVGQGYEQYF. J is TRBJ2-7 and V is TRBV28; TRBD1 matches 8 bases. Germline CDR1 reads MDHEN; CDR2 reads SYDVKM. The CDR3 covers 14 residues. The V segment lost 4 bases and the J segment 3 bases; nucleotides outside the gene matches: 5.